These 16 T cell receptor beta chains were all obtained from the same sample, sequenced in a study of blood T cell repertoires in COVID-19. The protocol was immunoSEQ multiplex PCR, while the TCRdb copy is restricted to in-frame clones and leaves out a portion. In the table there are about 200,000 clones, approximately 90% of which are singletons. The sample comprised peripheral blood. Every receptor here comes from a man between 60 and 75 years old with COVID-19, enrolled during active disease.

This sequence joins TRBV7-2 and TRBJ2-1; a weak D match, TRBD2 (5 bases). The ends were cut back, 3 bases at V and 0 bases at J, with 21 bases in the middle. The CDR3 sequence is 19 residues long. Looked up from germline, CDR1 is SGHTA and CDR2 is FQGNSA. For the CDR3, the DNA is TGTGCCAGCAGCTTGTACACGGGCTCGGGATGGGGCTCCTACAATGAGCAGTTCTTC. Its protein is CASSLYTGSGWGSYNEQFF.

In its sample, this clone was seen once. As DNA, the CDR3 is TGTGCCAGCAGCCCGCCGGGGGGTCAGCCCCAGCATTTT. It encodes CASSPPGGQPQHF. This chain uses TRBV7-9 with TRBJ1-5; D is perhaps TRBD1 (5 bases). Germline CDR1 SEHNR, CDR2 FQNEAQ (reference sequence). V shed 5 bases and J shed 6 bases, with 11 bases lying between them. The CDR3 spans 13 residues.

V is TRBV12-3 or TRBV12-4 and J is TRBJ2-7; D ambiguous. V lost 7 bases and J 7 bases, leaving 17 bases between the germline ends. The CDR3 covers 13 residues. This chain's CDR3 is CASTPTGFREQYF. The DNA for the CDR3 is TGTGCCAGCACCCCGACGGGTTTTCGGGAGCAGTACTTC.

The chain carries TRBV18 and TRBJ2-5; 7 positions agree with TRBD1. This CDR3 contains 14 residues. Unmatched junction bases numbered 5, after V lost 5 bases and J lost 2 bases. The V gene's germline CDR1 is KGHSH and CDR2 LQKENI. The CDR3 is CASSSQTGQETQYF. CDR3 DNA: TGTGCCAGCTCATCCCAGACAGGGCAAGAGACCCAGTACTTC.

CDR3 residues: CASSPRGLAGVDEQYF. The CDR3 DNA follows: TGTGCCAGCAGCCCGAGGGGACTAGCGGGAGTCGACGAGCAGTACTTC. The rearrangement joins TRBV7-2 to TRBJ2-7; 14 nucleotides align to TRBD2. The CDR3 sequence is 16 residues long. Trimming took 5 bases from V and 5 from J; bases not matched to a gene: 8. Germline lookup yields CDR1 SGHTA and CDR2 FQGNSA.

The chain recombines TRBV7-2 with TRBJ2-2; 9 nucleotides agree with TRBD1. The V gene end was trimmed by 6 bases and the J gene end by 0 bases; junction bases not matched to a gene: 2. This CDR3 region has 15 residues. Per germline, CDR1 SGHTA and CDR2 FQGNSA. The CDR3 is CASRRDRANTGELFF. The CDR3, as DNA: TGTGCCAGCAGAAGGGACAGGGCGAACACCGGGGAGCTGTTTTTT.

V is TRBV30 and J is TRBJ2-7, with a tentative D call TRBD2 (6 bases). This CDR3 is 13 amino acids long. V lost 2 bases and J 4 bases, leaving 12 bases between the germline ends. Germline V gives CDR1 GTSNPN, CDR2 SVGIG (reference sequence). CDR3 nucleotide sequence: TGTGCCTGGAGTTGGCAGGGAGGTTACGAGCAGTACTTC. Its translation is CAWSWQGGYEQYF.

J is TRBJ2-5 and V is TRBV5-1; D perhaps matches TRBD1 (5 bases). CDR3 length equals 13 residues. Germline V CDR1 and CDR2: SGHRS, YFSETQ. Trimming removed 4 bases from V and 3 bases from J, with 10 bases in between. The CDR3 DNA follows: TGCGCCAGCAGCCTATGGGGCGAAGAGACCCAGTACTTC. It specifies CASSLWGEETQYF.

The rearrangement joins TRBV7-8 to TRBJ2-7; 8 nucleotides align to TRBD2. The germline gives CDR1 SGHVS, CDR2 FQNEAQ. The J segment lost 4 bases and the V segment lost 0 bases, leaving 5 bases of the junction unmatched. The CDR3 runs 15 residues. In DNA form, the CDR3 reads TGTGCCAGCAGCTTAGCGCGGACTAGCCTGTACGAGCAGTACTTC. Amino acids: CASSLARTSLYEQYF.

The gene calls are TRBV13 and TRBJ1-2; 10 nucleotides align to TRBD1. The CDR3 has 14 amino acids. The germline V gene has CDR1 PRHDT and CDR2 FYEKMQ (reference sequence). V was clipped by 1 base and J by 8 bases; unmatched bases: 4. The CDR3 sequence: CASSLEGQGRGYTF. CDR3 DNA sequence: TGTGCCAGCAGCTTAGAGGGACAGGGGAGGGGCTACACCTTC.

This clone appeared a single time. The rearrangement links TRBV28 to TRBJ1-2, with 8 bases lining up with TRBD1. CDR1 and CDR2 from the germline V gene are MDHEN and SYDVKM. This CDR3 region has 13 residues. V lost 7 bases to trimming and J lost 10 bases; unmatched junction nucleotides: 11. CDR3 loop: CASTPGQGGVYTF. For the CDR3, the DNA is TGTGCCAGCACCCCCGGACAGGGTGGCGTCTACACCTTC.

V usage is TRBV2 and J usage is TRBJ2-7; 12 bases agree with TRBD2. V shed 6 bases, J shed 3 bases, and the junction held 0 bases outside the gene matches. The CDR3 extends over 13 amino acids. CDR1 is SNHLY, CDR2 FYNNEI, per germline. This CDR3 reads CASRLAGGYEQYF. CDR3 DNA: TGTGCCAGCAGACTAGCGGGAGGCTACGAGCAGTACTTC. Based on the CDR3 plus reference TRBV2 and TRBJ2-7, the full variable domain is EPEVTQTPSHQVTQMGQEVILRCVPISNHLYFYWYRQILGQKVEFLVSFYNNEISEKSEIFDDQFSVERPDGSNFTLKIRSTKLEDSAMYFCASRLAGGYEQYFGPGTRLTVT.

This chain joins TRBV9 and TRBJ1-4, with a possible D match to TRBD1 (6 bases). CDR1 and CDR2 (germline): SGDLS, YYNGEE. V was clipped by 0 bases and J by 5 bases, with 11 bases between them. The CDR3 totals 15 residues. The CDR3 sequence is CASSVVPGVNEKLFF. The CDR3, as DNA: TGTGCCAGCAGCGTAGTGCCAGGGGTAAATGAAAAACTGTTTTTT.

DNA for the CDR3: TGTGCCAGCAGCCCGTTTTTGGGGAGAGAGACCGGGGAGCTGTTTTTT. Amino acids: CASSPFLGRETGELFF. The J gene is TRBJ2-2, the V gene TRBV7-9; possibly TRBD2 for D (5 bases). The CDR3 loop spans 16 amino acids. Trimming stripped 5 bases from V and 5 bases from J, with 18 bases between. Germline assignment: CDR1 SEHNR and CDR2 FQNEAQ (reference sequence).

CDR3 nucleotides: TGTGCCAGCAGCTTCCTGGGGGGGGCAGATACGCAGTATTTT. Translation: CASSFLGGADTQYF. The chain couples TRBV3-1 (or the pseudogene TRBV3-2) to TRBJ2-3; 7 bases are a match to TRBD2. CDR1 and CDR2 (germline): LGHDT, YNNKEL (reference sequence). V lost 5 bases, J lost 4 bases, and 6 bases stayed unmatched. This CDR3 has 14 amino acids.

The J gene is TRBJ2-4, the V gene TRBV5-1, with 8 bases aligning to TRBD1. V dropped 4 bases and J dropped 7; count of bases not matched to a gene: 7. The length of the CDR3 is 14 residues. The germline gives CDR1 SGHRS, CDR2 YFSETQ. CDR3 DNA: TGCGCCAGCAGCCGTGGACAGGGTGCTAACATTCAGTACTTC. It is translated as CASSRGQGANIQYF.